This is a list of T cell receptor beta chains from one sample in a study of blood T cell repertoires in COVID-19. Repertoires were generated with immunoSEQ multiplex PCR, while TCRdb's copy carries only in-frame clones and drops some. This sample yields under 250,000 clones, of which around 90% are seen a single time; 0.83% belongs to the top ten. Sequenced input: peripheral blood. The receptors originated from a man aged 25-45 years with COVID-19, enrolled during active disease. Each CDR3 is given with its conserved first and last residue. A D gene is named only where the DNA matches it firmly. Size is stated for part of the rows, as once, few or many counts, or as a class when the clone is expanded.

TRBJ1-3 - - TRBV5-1 TGCGCCAGCAGCCGGGGGGCAAACGGAAACACCATATATTTT CASSRGANGNTIYF
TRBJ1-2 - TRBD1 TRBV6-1 TGTGCCAGCAGTGAAGGACAGGGGGTGTATGGCTACACCTTC CASSEGQGVYGYTF
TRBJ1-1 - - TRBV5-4 TGTGCCAGCAGCACAGACAGGTTGAACACTGAAGCTTTCTTT CASSTDRLNTEAFF
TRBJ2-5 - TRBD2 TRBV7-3 TGTGCCAGCAGCGCCGGGCTAGCGGGGGGATCGGAGACCCAGTACTTC CASSAGLAGGSETQYF
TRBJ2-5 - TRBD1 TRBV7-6 TGTGCCAGCAGCTTAGGGACAGGGGGGTACCAAGAGACCCAGTACTTC CASSLGTGGYQETQYF
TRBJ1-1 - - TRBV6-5 TGTGCCAGCGCCGGTGTGGGCACCAGTGAAGCTTTCTTT CASAGVGTSEAFF
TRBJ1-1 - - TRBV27 TGTGCCAGCGGCCGGGGGGCTGAGGCTTTCTTT CASGRGAEAFF
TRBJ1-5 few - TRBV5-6 TGTGCCAGCAGCTTGCAGGGGCCCGCCAATCAGCCCCAGCATTTT CASSLQGPANQPQHF
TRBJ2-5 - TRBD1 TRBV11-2 TGTGCCAGCAGCCCAGCCGTGGGGGGTCCAGGGGGCGCAGAGACCCAGTACTTC CASSPAVGGPGGAETQYF
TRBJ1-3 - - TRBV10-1 TGCGCCAGCAGTGAGTCGGGTACCGCCGCCTGGTGCTTGAGTGTAGGGGCGGACACCATATATTTT CASSESGTAAWCLSVGADTIYF
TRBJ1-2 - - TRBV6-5 TGTGCCAGCAGCAAAGATCGGAGCTATGGCTACACCTTC CASSKDRSYGYTF
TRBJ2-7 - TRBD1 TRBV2 TGTGCCAGCAAGTCAGGACAGGGGTCTCTCGAGCAGTACTTC CASKSGQGSLEQYF
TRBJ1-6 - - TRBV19 TGTGCCAGTAGTATAGATCACAGGAGCTCCTATAATTCACCCCTCCACTTT CASSIDHRSSYNSPLHF
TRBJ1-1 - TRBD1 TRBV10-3 TGTGCCATCAGGGGGACAGGGGAGCACACTGAAGCTTTCTTT CAIRGTGEHTEAFF
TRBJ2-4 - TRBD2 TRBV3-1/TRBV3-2 TGTGCCAGCAGCAGCCAGGGAGGGCTAGCGGGGGCAAACATTCAGTACTTC CASSSQGGLAGANIQYF